A selection of T cell receptor beta chains follows, all from one sample in a study of cytomegalovirus exposure and HLA in healthy donors. TCRdb's copy holds only in-frame clones and misses some; the assay was immunoSEQ multiplex PCR. This table has approximately 220,000 clones, 76% appearing once. The sequencing sample was made of PBMCs. The receptors shown here come from a young man in good health and CMV-seronegative. Each CDR3 is given with its conserved first and last residue. A D gene is named only where the DNA matches it firmly. Clone size, where shown, is once, few, many, or a class for clones that have expanded.

j_call,clone_size,d_call,v_call,cdr3_nt,cdr3_aa
TRBJ1-2,.,.,TRBV7-9,TGTGCCAGCAGCTTAGCGCTGGGAGCAGCAGCTAACTATGGCTACACCTTC,CASSLALGAAANYGYTF
TRBJ2-3,.,TRBD2,TRBV5-4,TGTGCCTACCCAGGGACTAGCATCTCTAAAAGGGCAGATACGCAGTATTTT,CAYPGTSISKRADTQYF
TRBJ1-2,.,.,TRBV5-6,TGTGCCAGCAGCTCGACTAGTGGCTACACCTTC,CASSSTSGYTF
TRBJ1-2,few,.,TRBV29-1,TGCAGCGTTGAAGGGGGGGGTGGAGCAGACTATGGCTACACCTTC,CSVEGGGGADYGYTF
TRBJ2-2,.,TRBD2,TRBV6-6,TGTGCCAGCAGTTTACTAGCGGGGGACAACACCGGGGAGCTGTTTTTT,CASSLLAGDNTGELFF
TRBJ2-3,.,TRBD2,TRBV5-1,TGCGCCAGCAGGGGGACTAGCGGGATGGCGGATACGCAGTATTTT,CASRGTSGMADTQYF
TRBJ1-1,.,.,TRBV6-6,TGTGCCAGCAGTTACCCGAGCACAGGGAAGAACACTGAAGCTTTCTTT,CASSYPSTGKNTEAFF
TRBJ2-4,.,.,TRBV11-1,TGTGCCAGCAGCCACCGGGACAGCGGGAACATTCAGTACTTC,CASSHRDSGNIQYF
TRBJ2-7,.,.,TRBV7-7,TGTGCTAGCAGCTTAGCGCCCGATAGCTCCTACGAGCAGTACTTC,CASSLAPDSSYEQYF
TRBJ2-7,.,TRBD1,TRBV5-4,TGTGCCAGCAGCTTGGGGGACAGGCCCTACGAGCAGTACTTC,CASSLGDRPYEQYF
TRBJ1-2,.,.,TRBV2,TGTGCCAGCAGTGTACAGGGTAACTATGGCTACACCTTC,CASSVQGNYGYTF
TRBJ2-7,once,.,TRBV11-3,TGTGCCAGCAGCCGCAGGGCGTCGGGGGACTACGAGCAGTACTTC,CASSRRASGDYEQYF
TRBJ1-5,.,TRBD1,TRBV5-6,TGTGCCAGCAGCTTTCTCGGCGGGACAGGGAACTTGCCCCAGCATTTT,CASSFLGGTGNLPQHF
TRBJ2-2,.,TRBD1,TRBV6-5,TGTGCCAGCAGTCGGGACAGCCCCACCGGGGAGCTGTTTTTT,CASSRDSPTGELFF
TRBJ2-1,once,TRBD2,TRBV7-9,TGTGCCAGCAGCTTATCAGGGACTAGCGTGGTTGAGCAGTTCTTC,CASSLSGTSVVEQFF
TRBJ1-1,.,.,TRBV7-6,TGTGCCAGCAGCTTTATACAGAACACTGAAGCTTTCTTT,CASSFIQNTEAFF
TRBJ2-7,.,TRBD1,TRBV6-1,TGTGCCAGCACCCCGGACAGGGCGGTTTACGAGCAGTACTTC,CASTPDRAVYEQYF
TRBJ1-2,.,TRBD1,TRBV6-1,TGTGCCAGCAGGGACAGGGGGCTTAATGGCTACACCTTC,CASRDRGLNGYTF
TRBJ2-2,.,.,TRBV4-1,TGCGCCAGCAGCCCATCAGGGATAGTCACCGGGGAGCTGTTTTTT,CASSPSGIVTGELFF
TRBJ2-1,.,.,TRBV30,TGTGCCTGGAGTGAAACCGGGTCCTACAATGAGCAGTTCTTC,CAWSETGSYNEQFF
TRBJ2-7,few,TRBD2,TRBV5-1,TGCGCCAGCAGCAAAAGGACTAGCGACTCCTACGAGCAGTACTTC,CASSKRTSDSYEQYF
TRBJ2-7,.,TRBD2,TRBV5-4,TGTGCCAGCAGCTCTCGACTAGCGCAAAACCTGGAGCAGTACTTC,CASSSRLAQNLEQYF
TRBJ2-1,.,TRBD2,TRBV19,TGTGCCAGTAGTATGCGCGGGAGGGCCTTGGGTGAGCAGTTCTTC,CASSMRGRALGEQFF
TRBJ2-1,few,.,TRBV19,TGTGCCAGTAGTGCGTACAATGAGCAGTTCTTC,CASSAYNEQFF
TRBJ2-3,.,.,TRBV5-6,TGTGCCAGCAGCTACGAGGCCCCAGATACGCAGTATTTT,CASSYEAPDTQYF
TRBJ2-7,.,.,TRBV21-1,TGTGCCAGCAGCCGGACAGGGGGCTTAAACGAGCAGTACTTC,CASSRTGGLNEQYF
TRBJ2-4,few,.,TRBV5-1,TGCGCCAGCACCGAGGGGGGGGTCATTGGGCAAAACATTCAGTACTTC,CASTEGGVIGQNIQYF
TRBJ2-7,.,TRBD2,TRBV5-6,TGTGCCAGCAGCTTGTGGGCTAGCGGGAGTGTGTACGAGCAGTACTTC,CASSLWASGSVYEQYF
TRBJ2-7,once,TRBD2,TRBV5-4,TGTGCCAGCAGCGCGGTAACCCCAGTGGCTAGCGGGAACCACGAGCAGTACTTC,CASSAVTPVASGNHEQYF
TRBJ1-3,.,TRBD1,TRBV6-5,TGTGCCAGCAGACGGACAGGGGCTGGAAACACCATATATTTT,CASRRTGAGNTIYF
TRBJ2-1,.,TRBD2,TRBV5-5,TGTGCCAGCAGCTTGAGCGGGAGTAGAAATGAGCAGTTCTTC,CASSLSGSRNEQFF
TRBJ2-7,.,.,TRBV2,TGTGCCAGCAGTGATGATGGGGGAGGAGGTTACGAGCAGTACTTC,CASSDDGGGGYEQYF
TRBJ1-1,.,.,TRBV5-1,TGCGCCAGCAGCTGGGGGGAGATACTTGACACTGAAGCTTTCTTT,CASSWGEILDTEAFF